The T cell receptor (beta chain) under discussion was sequenced for a study of beta chain features in type 1 diabetes. CDR3 length: 15 amino acids. Germline V gene data show CDR1 as WSHSY and CDR2 as SAAADI. J gave up 4 bases and V 6 bases, and 12 bases lay outside the gene matches. CD4+ cells of the naive, central memory, regulatory and stem cell-like memory types were sorted via CD45RO/CCR7/CD25/CD127/CD95/CD27. Expressed TCRB transcripts were sequenced because the entire RNA isolate underwent reverse transcription. TCRdb's table, derived via immunoSEQ multiplex PCR, lists solely in-frame clones and lacks some. The profile shows about 250,000 clones, 11% to 15% of them singletons. Findings and caveats of the study: An over-representation of cells with high TCR expression could result from cDNA sequencing. The study notes PCR might favor shorter templates equally in patients and controls. Whether HLA type influences TCRB rearrangement remained unresolved here.

With regard to this clone: The antigen is undetermined.

The sequencing sample was made of naive CD4+ T cells from blood. This TCR derives from a woman aged 35 to 49 in good health. The V gene is TRBV10-2, the J gene TRBJ2-7; TRBD2 agrees at 7 bases. The CDR3 DNA follows: TGCGCCAGCAGAAGAGGGGAGGGCGGCGGGTACGAGCAGTACTTC. Its protein product is CASRRGEGGGYEQYF.